These 32 T cell receptor beta chains were all obtained from the same sample, sequenced in a study of CD8+CD57+ T cells in acquired aplastic anemia. For CDR3 and TCR beta VDJ profiling, genomic DNA was the template used. TCRdb redid the calling of the reads with MiXCR, one entry per CDR3 protein. The table has a few hundred thousand distinct CDR3 sequences, around 72% seen once. Sequenced: sorted CD4+, CD8+, or CD8+CD57+ T cells (not recorded which) from PBMCs. These receptors were taken from a human donor in good health, serving as a control.

Details on this clonotype: The germline gene is not matched at one end of the junction; a read error may be the cause. CDR3 protein: CASSQQGGTSGELFF. DNA of the CDR3: TGTGCCAGCAGCCAGCAGGGGGGTACCTCCGGGGAGCTGTTTTTT. The chain employs TRBV15 and TRBJ2-2; possibly TRBD1 for D (7 bases). The CDR3 has 15 residues. Germline V gene lookup returns CDR1 LNHNV and CDR2 YYDKDF (reference sequence).

This chain links TRBV20-1 with TRBJ2-7; TRBD2 aligns across 10 bases. V shed 5 bases and J 2 bases; nucleotides not matched to a gene: 12. CDR3 length equals 16 residues. Germline lookup yields CDR1 DFQATT and CDR2 SNEGSKA (reference sequence). The CDR3 nucleotides are TGCAGTGCTTTCGCGCCGGGACTAGCGTTGACCTACGAGCAGTACTTC. Encoded protein: CSAFAPGLALTYEQYF.

Here the CDR3 reads CASSPFPGLKAPAYF. The CDR3 nucleotides are TGTGCCAGCAGCCCCTTCCCCGGACTGAAAGCCCCAGCATACTTC. The chain recombines TRBV7-6 with TRBJ2-7; D possibly corresponds to TRBD2 (5 bases). Germline-derived CDR1 and CDR2 are SGHVS and FNYEAQ. V lost 5 bases to trimming and J lost 13 bases, with 27 bases between them. The CDR3 length is 15 residues.

Details on this clonotype: Since no conserved phenylalanine or tryptophan closes the CDR3, a read error is the likely cause. It is unclear where the CDR3 begins or ends on the DNA, so no DNA is shown, and the CDR3 is as TCRdb lists it. The chain joins TRBV19 to TRBJ1-2; TRBD1, the D gene given by the table, was not confirmed from the DNA. CDR1 and CDR2 from the germline V gene are LNHDA and SQIVND (reference sequence). A total of 13 residues make up the CDR3, ends included. CDR3 sequence reads: CASSIRGGADTPY.

The J gene is TRBJ1-5, the V gene TRBV20-1, with 10 bases identical to TRBD1. CDR3 length: 12 residues. J was trimmed by 13 bases and V by 6 bases; bases with no gene match: 9. The germline CDR1 and CDR2 sequences are DFQATT and SNEGSKA (reference sequence). CDR3 residues: CSAQGQGRLQHF. The CDR3 nucleotides read TGCAGTGCGCAGGGACAGGGGAGGCTGCAGCATTTT.

This clonotype has only one observation. This chain connects TRBV10-3 to TRBJ1-1; a weak D match, TRBD1 (5 bases). The CDR3 runs 15 residues. Germline CDR1 reads ENHRY; CDR2 reads SYGVKD. The CDR3 region has the DNA TGTGCTGCCAGTGGCCAAGGGACCGTGGGGACTGAAGCTTTCTTT. Protein sequence: CAASGQGTVGTEAFF.

To note about this clonotype: The conserved phenylalanine or tryptophan is not found at the CDR3 terminus, so this likely reflects a read error. Because the CDR3's place on the DNA is in doubt, the DNA is left out and the CDR3 is given as listed by TCRdb. The chain carries TRBV19 and TRBJ1-5; the D call of TRBD1 is as the table states it, not checked on the DNA. The CDR3 is 15 residues long, counting both termini. Germline values: CDR1 LNHDA, CDR2 SQIVND (reference sequence). CDR3: CASSISRGVDNYEHS.

As concerns this clonotype: The CDR3 does not end in the conserved phenylalanine or tryptophan, so this is likely a read error. The limits of the CDR3 on the DNA are not certain, so only TCRdb's listed CDR3 is given. The V gene is TRBV7-2, the J gene TRBJ1-1; TRBD1, the D gene given by the table, was not confirmed from the DNA. The CDR3 has 13 residues if both end residues are counted. Germline V gene lookup returns CDR1 SGHTA and CDR2 FQGNSA. Here the CDR3 reads CASSLGPGAAPLY.

About this clonotype itself: An end of the junction does not agree with germline; a read error may underlie this. This chain links TRBV9 with TRBJ1-1; a weak D match, TRBD1 (5 bases). CDR3 size: 14 residues. The germline V gene encodes CDR1 SGDLS and CDR2 YYNGEE. CDR3 coding DNA: TGTGCCAGCAGCTTTCGGGACGGTAACTATGACTATATCTTT. Translating it yields CASSFRDGNYDYIF.

On this clonotype: A read error may account for a junction end that differs from germline. The CDR3 here is CASSLGGAGSPLHF. The CDR3, as DNA: TGTGCCAGCAGCTTGGGCGGGGCCGGGTCACCCCTGCACTTT. The rearrangement uses TRBV9 and TRBJ1-6; D might be TRBD1 (5 bases). Germline V gene lookup returns CDR1 SGDLS and CDR2 YYNGEE. The CDR3 extends over 14 amino acids.

As concerns this clonotype: Since no conserved phenylalanine or tryptophan closes the CDR3, a read error is the likely cause. The DNA is left out, because the CDR3 cannot be placed on it with certainty; the CDR3 is given as TCRdb lists it. The V and J genes are TRBV7-6 and TRBJ1-1; the table names TRBD1, a call not compared with the DNA. The CDR3 extends over 13 residues, inclusive of both ends. Germline lookup yields CDR1 SGHVS and CDR2 FNYEAQ. The CDR3: CASSLYPAGVMQY.

This chain joins TRBV7-6 and TRBJ2-1, with D possibly being TRBD1 (5 bases). The CDR3 contains 16 residues. The germline gives CDR1 SGHVS, CDR2 FNYEAQ. Trimming removed 4 bases from V and 7 bases from J, with 20 bases in between. The CDR3 spells CASSSTRQGALNEQFF. In nucleotides, the CDR3 is TGTGCCAGCAGCTCAACTCGGCAAGGGGCCCTGAATGAGCAGTTCTTC.

To note about this clonotype: The junction departs from germline at one end; a sequencing error may be responsible. Here the CDR3 reads CASSSGEGANTGELSF. CDR3 DNA sequence: TGTGCCAGCAGCTCCGGGGAGGGCGCGAACACCGGGGAGCTGTCTTTT. V gene TRBV7-3 combines with J gene TRBJ2-2; 7 bases are shared with TRBD2. Germline V CDR1 and CDR2: SGHTA, FQGTGA. The CDR3 has 16 residues.

A remark on this clonotype: An end of the junction does not agree with germline; a read error may underlie this. The chain joins TRBV27 to TRBJ1-2; weak D call: TRBD1 (5 bases). Per germline, CDR1 MNHEY and CDR2 SMNVEV (reference sequence). The CDR3 spans 9 residues. The CDR3 region is CASSLRTPF. The CDR3 DNA follows: TGTGCCAGCAGTTTAAGGACACCCTTC.

Ten or more counts support this clonotype. The V gene is TRBV12-3 or TRBV12-4, the J gene TRBJ2-1, with D possibly matching TRBD2 (7 bases). The CDR3 is made up of 15 amino acids. Between the trimmed V and J ends, which lost 3 bases and 7 bases, there was a span of 16 bases. The CDR3 region is CASSFMGGAGNEQFF. CDR3 DNA sequence: TGTGCCAGCAGTTTTATGGGGGGGGCCGGGAATGAGCAGTTCTTC.

The chain has TRBV7-9 and TRBJ2-7; D is ambiguous. CDR3 length: 14 residues. The V end lost 2 bases, the J end lost 9 bases, and 17 bases lay between the germline ends. Germline V gene data show CDR1 as SEHNR and CDR2 as FQNEAQ (reference sequence). CDR3 in amino acids: CASSLNLSTDTQYF. The DNA of the CDR3 is TGTGCCAGCAGCTTAAACCTTTCCACAGATACGCAGTACTTC.

With respect to this clonotype: A read error may produce the germline difference seen at one junction end. The rearrangement links TRBV7-2 to TRBJ1-5; D is unclear. The CDR3 consists of 13 residues. The germline gives CDR1 SGHTA, CDR2 FQGNSA. For the CDR3, the DNA is TGTGCCAGCAGCGGAGATCGCAATCAGCCCCAGCAATTT. Amino acid sequence: CASSGDRNQPQQF.

This clonotype has a single count. At one end, the junction sequence differs from germline, possibly due to a read error. V gene TRBV10-3 combines with J gene TRBJ1-4; D may be TRBD1 (5 bases). The V gene's germline CDR1 is ENHRY and CDR2 SYGVKD. There are 15 residues in the CDR3. The CDR3 nucleotides read TGTGCCACCGAGTCCGGGACTAGCGGGAAAGATACGCTGTATTTT. It encodes CATESGTSGKDTLYF.

The chain combines TRBV19 with TRBJ1-2, with TRBD1 matching over 8 bases. CDR3 length equals 14 residues. J lost 8 bases, V lost 6 bases, and 11 bases had no gene match. CDR1 is LNHDA and CDR2 is SQIVND in the germline V gene (reference sequence). CDR3 coding DNA: TGTGCCAGTAGAACCGGACAGGGTAGTCGGGGCTACACCTTC. Translation: CASRTGQGSRGYTF.

J is TRBJ1-1 and V is TRBV6-2 or TRBV6-3, with D perhaps TRBD1 (5 bases). CDR3 length: 11 residues. Between the trimmed V and J ends, which lost 7 bases and 7 bases, there was a span of 10 bases. Germline CDR1 reads MNHEY; CDR2 reads SVGEGT. The CDR3 DNA follows: TGTGCCAGCACCTCAGGGATTGAAGCTTTCTTT. Amino acids: CASTSGIEAFF.

This clonotype was recorded many times. The V call is TRBV7-6, the J call TRBJ1-2; D may be TRBD1 (6 bases). This CDR3 spans 16 amino acids. Germline V CDR1 and CDR2: SGHVS, FNYEAQ. V was trimmed by 1 base and J by 4 bases, leaving 16 bases between them. As DNA, the CDR3 is TGTGCCAGCAGCTTAGACGGGGGGCGCGGGATCTATGGCTACACCTTC. This gives the protein CASSLDGGRGIYGYTF.

The CDR3, as DNA: TGTGCCAGCAGCTTCCCCGGGCACAGATACAGGAATGAGCAGTTCTTC. It is translated as CASSFPGHRYRNEQFF. The chain recombines TRBV11-1 with TRBJ2-1; D is perhaps TRBD1 (5 bases). CDR3 length: 16 residues. V was clipped by 3 bases and J by 7 bases, with 19 bases between them. Looked up from germline, CDR1 is SGHAT and CDR2 is FQDESV (reference sequence).

In its sample, this clonotype was seen a few times. Since a much larger clone is just one base distant, this may be a read error. The chain links TRBV20-1 to TRBJ1-4, with D unresolved. Germline V gene sequence: CDR1 DFQATT, CDR2 SNEGSKA (reference sequence). CDR3 size: 14 residues. The CDR3: CSAREAGYNGKLFF. As DNA, the CDR3 is TGCAGTGCTAGAGAGGCAGGTTATAATGGAAAACTGTTTTTT.

This clonotype was picked up many times. V and J are TRBV29-1 and TRBJ1-2; D remains unclear. CDR1 SQVTM and CDR2 ANQGSEA come from the germline V gene. The CDR3 is 13 amino acids. The germline V and J ends were trimmed by 2 bases and 4 bases, with 11 bases remaining between them. This CDR3 is CSVEWEKGYGYTF. DNA of the CDR3: TGCAGCGTTGAATGGGAGAAGGGCTATGGCTACACCTTC.

In regard to this clonotype: One junction end does not reproduce the germline sequence, and a read error may be involved. This chain uses TRBV15 with TRBJ1-2; TRBD1 aligns across 7 bases. This CDR3 comprises 13 residues. Germline lookup yields CDR1 LNHNV and CDR2 YYDKDF (reference sequence). The CDR3 DNA reads TGTGCCACCAGCCCCGGACAGGCCTATGGCTACCCGTTC. This translates into CATSPGQAYGYPF.

The genes are TRBV29-1 and TRBJ1-1; D is ambiguous. The CDR3 has 11 residues. Germline V gene data show CDR1 as SQVTM and CDR2 as ANQGSEA. Trimming shortened V by 4 bases and J by 7 bases, and 10 bases separated the two germline ends. The CDR3 nucleotides read TGCAGCGTTGGTGGAGGGCTTGAAGCTTTCTTT. Translation gives CSVGGGLEAFF.

This chain connects TRBV12-3 or TRBV12-4 to TRBJ1-2; possibly TRBD1 for D (6 bases). V was clipped by 3 bases and J by 8 bases, with 10 bases between them. The CDR3 has 12 amino acids. Written as DNA, the CDR3 is TGTGCCAGCAGTTTGGGGGGCGACGGCTACACCTTC. Its protein is CASSLGGDGYTF.

This chain connects TRBV7-8 to TRBJ2-7; D may be TRBD2 (6 bases). The V gene's germline CDR1 is SGHVS and CDR2 FQNEAQ. Trimming cost V 5 bases and J 0 bases, with 17 bases left between them. The CDR3 spans 16 residues. The DNA of the CDR3 is TGTGCCAGCAGCCTTCTCCGGGACGGGGGCTCCTACGAGCAGTACTTC. It is translated as CASSLLRDGGSYEQYF.

As for this clonotype: At one end the junction does not follow the germline gene, possibly because of a read error. This chain joins TRBV15 and TRBJ2-7; TRBD1 aligns across 10 bases. Germline-derived CDR1 and CDR2 are LNHNV and YYDKDF (reference sequence). The CDR3 totals 15 residues. The chain's CDR3 is CASTRRTGGGYEPGF. CDR3 DNA: TGTGCCAGCACACGGCGGACAGGGGGTGGGTACGAGCCGGGCTTC.

A word on this clonotype: An end of the junction differs from the germline gene, which may be a read error. The rearrangement uses TRBV11-3 and TRBJ2-3; the D is unclear. Germline loops: CDR1 SGHNT, CDR2 YENEEA. The CDR3 sequence is 12 residues long. The CDR3 region is CARSPLGDTQYF. CDR3 DNA: TGTGCCCGCAGCCCTCTCGGTGATACGCAGTATTTT.

Concerning this clonotype itself: A read error may account for a junction end that differs from germline. The chain couples TRBV29-1 to TRBJ1-2; no firm D call. Germline CDR1 and CDR2: SQVTM and ANQGSEA. The CDR3 consists of 13 residues. The CDR3 region has the DNA TGCAGCGTTGATACGCCCCGAGTGGAGGGCTACTCCTTC. Its translation is CSVDTPRVEGYSF.

The chain joins TRBV7-3 to TRBJ2-5; D is uncertain. The CDR3 consists of 15 residues. CDR1 SGHTA and CDR2 FQGTGA come from the germline V gene. V dropped 5 bases and J dropped 14 bases, with 27 bases sitting between them. The CDR3 nucleotides read TGTGCCAGCAGCACTGCGTCACTTCAAGGTTCACCCCTCTACTTC. Translated: CASSTASLQGSPLYF.